One and the same sample provided the 20 T cell receptor beta chains below, sequenced in a study of cytomegalovirus exposure and HLA in healthy donors (dated by TCRdb to about 2017). The receptor library was made with the immunoSEQ multiplex PCR assay. For the multiplex PCR, a mixture combining 60 forward primers for TCR Vbeta segments and 13 reverse primers for TCR Jbeta segments was used. Imported from immuneACCESS, the table was reduced by TCRdb to in-frame sequences with V and J called. These copies leave out some clones; in studies compared against another copy, an unresolved V gene accounts for under half, and the cause of the remainder is not known. Within this sample are around 280,000 clones, with 85% to 90% of them counted one time only. The ten top clones hold 2% to 3% of the sample. Input material: PBMCs. The receptor set was obtained from a woman aged 18 to 35 in good health and CMV-seronegative.

CDR3 residues: CASSPNEGTEAFF. CDR3 in DNA: TGTGCCAGCAGCCCTAACGAGGGAACTGAAGCTTTCTTT. The V gene is TRBV9, the J gene TRBJ1-1; D uncertain. The CDR3 contains 13 residues. V shed 4 bases and J shed 5 bases, with 12 bases lying between them. Looked up from germline, CDR1 is SGDLS and CDR2 is YYNGEE.

The chain uses TRBV29-1 and TRBJ2-7; D is unresolved. Germline V gene data show CDR1 as SQVTM and CDR2 as ANQGSEA. Trimming stripped 3 bases from V and 0 bases from J, with 12 bases between. The CDR3 is 14 residues long. Written as DNA, the CDR3 is TGCAGCGTTGAGGCAGAGGCCGGCTCCTACGAGCAGTACTTC. This translates into CSVEAEAGSYEQYF.

The chain recombines TRBV2 with TRBJ1-1; D perhaps matches TRBD1 (6 bases). The CDR3 consists of 16 residues. The germline CDR1 and CDR2 sequences are SNHLY and FYNNEI. V shed 0 bases and J shed 5 bases, with 16 bases lying between them. DNA of the CDR3: TGTGCCAGCAGTGAAGCGCGGAGGAAGAGGGGGACTGAAGCTTTCTTT. This gives the protein CASSEARRKRGTEAFF.

As concerns this clone: A read error may produce the germline difference seen at one junction end. The chain has TRBV27 and TRBJ1-3; maybe TRBD1 (5 bases). This CDR3 has 13 amino acids. Germline assignment: CDR1 MNHEY and CDR2 SMNVEV (reference sequence). This CDR3 reads CANSQGSGNTIYF. The CDR3 DNA reads as TGTGCCAACAGTCAGGGTTCTGGAAACACCATATATTTT.

This clone showed up just once. The chain carries TRBV6-6 and TRBJ1-2; a possible D gene is TRBD1 (6 bases). V was clipped by 6 bases and J by 5 bases, with 16 bases between them. The CDR3 is 14 amino acids. Germline V gene sequence: CDR1 MNHNY, CDR2 SVGAGI (reference sequence). Here the CDR3 reads CASRGAGEEYGYTF. The CDR3 DNA sequence: TGTGCCAGCAGGGGGGCGGGGGAGGAATATGGCTACACCTTC.

The rearrangement uses TRBV7-9 and TRBJ1-1; tentative D call: TRBD1 (6 bases). From germline, CDR1 is SEHNR and CDR2 FQNEAQ (reference sequence). V lost 7 bases, J lost 1 base, and 13 bases lay in between. The CDR3 has 14 residues. The CDR3 DNA follows: TGTGCCAGCATGCCAGGGGCGACGAACACTGAAGCTTTCTTT. It specifies CASMPGATNTEAFF. The complete variable domain, with remaining parts taken from reference TRBV7-9 and TRBJ1-1, reads DTGVSQNPRHKITKRGQNVTFRCDPISEHNRLYWYRQTLGQGPEFLTYFQNEAQLEKSRLLSDRFSAERPKGSFSTLEIQRTEQGDSAMYLCASMPGATNTEAFFGQGTRLTVV.

V usage is TRBV29-1 and J usage is TRBJ2-7; TRBD1 matches at 9 bases. Trimming cost V 4 bases and J 3 bases; bases outside gene matches: 4. The CDR3 loop spans 13 amino acids. CDR1 and CDR2 from the germline V gene are SQVTM and ANQGSEA. Here the CDR3 reads CSVVRDRDYEQYF. For the CDR3, the DNA is TGCAGCGTTGTAAGGGACAGGGACTACGAGCAGTACTTC.

The CDR3 nucleotides read TGCGCCAGCAGCCAACGCCAGGGGGGACAAGAGACCCAGTACTTC. It yields the protein CASSQRQGGQETQYF. The chain is built from TRBV4-1 and TRBJ2-5; D may be TRBD1 (7 bases). Per germline, CDR1 MGHRA and CDR2 YSYEKL. Trimming took 2 bases from V and 2 from J, leaving 12 bases between them. The CDR3 extends over 15 amino acids.

The rearrangement joins TRBV5-1 to TRBJ2-7, with 10 bases aligning to TRBD1. The germline V gene encodes CDR1 SGHRS and CDR2 YFSETQ. The CDR3 is 15 amino acids. The junction had 9 bases not matched to a gene; V was cut back by 2 bases and J by 7 bases. Written as DNA, the CDR3 is TGCGCCAGCAGCTTACCGGGACAGGGGCAGTTAGAGCAGTACTTC. Translated, it gives CASSLPGQGQLEQYF.

In its sample, this clone was seen a few times. The genes are TRBV4-2 and TRBJ2-1, with 7 bases lining up with TRBD2. The ends lost 0 bases at V and 6 bases at J; junction bases unmatched: 11. This CDR3 contains 17 residues. CDR1 is LGHNA and CDR2 is YNFKEQ in the germline V gene. The CDR3 loop is CASSQENSASGPNEQFF. The CDR3 DNA reads TGTGCCAGCAGCCAAGAAAACTCGGCTAGCGGACCCAATGAGCAGTTCTTC.

The sample holds one count of this clone. This sequence joins TRBV9 and TRBJ2-3, with D unresolved. Germline V CDR1 and CDR2: SGDLS, YYNGEE. The CDR3 consists of 12 residues. Deletions cut 4 bases from V and 6 bases from J, with 9 bases between. The CDR3: CASSPVRDTQYF. Here the CDR3 DNA reads TGTGCCAGCAGCCCTGTTCGGGATACGCAGTATTTT.

The V gene is TRBV4-2, the J gene TRBJ1-2; 9 nucleotides match TRBD1. V shed 0 bases, J shed 4 bases, and the junction held 3 bases outside the gene matches. The germline V gene has CDR1 LGHNA and CDR2 YNFKEQ. The CDR3 spans 15 residues. This chain's CDR3 is CASSQDLGQGYGYTF. The CDR3 region has the DNA TGTGCCAGCAGCCAAGACCTGGGACAGGGCTATGGCTACACCTTC.

The chain has TRBV29-1 and TRBJ1-3, with D perhaps matching TRBD1 (5 bases). Between the trimmed V and J ends, which lost 1 base and 4 bases, there was a span of 8 bases. The CDR3 runs to 13 residues. Germline CDR1 is SQVTM and CDR2 is ANQGSEA. The CDR3, as DNA: TGCAGCGTTGAAGCTAACAGGGGAAACACCATATATTTT. It codes for CSVEANRGNTIYF.

V is TRBV5-1 and J is TRBJ2-3; TRBD2 matches 7 bases. CDR3 length equals 16 residues. CDR1 and CDR2 (germline): SGHRS, YFSETQ. Trimming at V came to 4 bases and at J to 3 bases, leaving 11 bases not matched to a gene. The CDR3 DNA reads TGCGCCAGCAGCAACGGGGTTGCGGGGGTAACAGATACGCAGTATTTT. Its protein product is CASSNGVAGVTDTQYF.

This clone occurred once. The chain is built from TRBV7-9 and TRBJ2-2; 7 bases line up with TRBD2. Trimming took 5 bases from V and 5 from J; bases not matched to a gene: 8. The CDR3 contains 15 residues. The germline gives CDR1 SEHNR, CDR2 FQNEAQ (reference sequence). This chain's CDR3 is CASSPLGGNTGELFF. The DNA of the CDR3 is TGTGCCAGCAGCCCCCTCGGGGGGAATACCGGGGAGCTGTTTTTT.

This sequence joins TRBV7-2 and TRBJ1-4; D ambiguous. This CDR3 region has 16 residues. Germline V gene sequence: CDR1 SGHTA, CDR2 FQGNSA. V dropped 1 base and J dropped 2 bases, with 11 bases sitting between them. The chain's CDR3 is CASSLDLLRTNEKLFF. The CDR3 DNA is TGTGCCAGCAGCTTAGACCTCCTCAGGACTAATGAAAAACTGTTTTTT.

Concerning this clone itself: One end of the junction is discordant with germline, which a read error may explain. J is TRBJ1-2 and V is TRBV7-9; TRBD1 is a possible D gene (6 bases). The CDR3 is 14 residues long. Germline CDR1 SEHNR, CDR2 FQNEAQ (reference sequence). Here the CDR3 reads CSSSSLGQSYGYTF. The CDR3 bases are TGTTCCAGCAGCAGCCTTGGACAGTCCTATGGCTACACCTTC.

The V and J genes are TRBV18 and TRBJ2-5; the match to TRBD1 covers 8 bases. Germline loops: CDR1 KGHSH, CDR2 LQKENI. CDR3 length: 17 amino acids. Losses at the gene ends were 1 base for V and 4 bases for J; bases not matched to a gene: 11. Written as DNA, the CDR3 is TGTGCCAGCTCACCACGTATCGGTGCAGGGGGCGGAGAGACCCAGTACTTC. Amino acids: CASSPRIGAGGGETQYF.

The chain employs TRBV2 and TRBJ2-5, with 7 nucleotides matching TRBD1. The J call could be wrong; TRBJ2-7 is a better fit for the DNA end. Germline V gives CDR1 SNHLY, CDR2 FYNNEI. The CDR3 is 14 amino acids. The CDR3 nucleotides are TGTGCCAGCATCGAGCAGGGGGTTATCTACGAGCAGTACTTC. It yields the protein CASIEQGVIYEQYF.

The gene calls are TRBV18 and TRBJ2-5; D is possibly TRBD1 (7 bases). The ends were cut back, 0 bases at V and 7 bases at J, with 15 bases in the middle. Germline loops: CDR1 KGHSH, CDR2 LQKENI. This CDR3 spans 15 amino acids. The DNA for the CDR3 is TGTGCCAGCTCACCACCGTCAAGTCAGGGGGGGACCCAGTACTTC. Protein product: CASSPPSSQGGTQYF.